Listed here are 20 T cell receptor beta chains from one sample, sequenced in a study of early T cells in non-severe SARS-CoV-2 infection. TCRdb analysed the 5' RACE reads with MiXCR anew, one entry per CDR3 protein. The sample yields some 38,000 distinct CDR3 sequences, about 4.5% seen once. The sample taken for sequencing was whole blood. The receptors were sampled from an adult who was a healthcare worker with PCR-confirmed SARS-CoV-2 infection or an uninfected control (not recorded which).

A few counts support this clonotype. The chain is built from TRBV13 and TRBJ1-1; D not certain. The V and J ends lost 2 bases and 5 bases respectively, with 12 bases between them. There are 14 residues in the CDR3. CDR1 and CDR2 (germline): PRHDT, FYEKMQ (reference sequence). DNA for the CDR3: TGTGCCAGCAGCTTAAGGGAAATAAGGACTGAAGCTTTCTTT. Encoded protein: CASSLREIRTEAFF.

CDR3 nucleotide sequence: TGTGCCAGCAGTGAAATTGGACAGAACTACGAGCAGTACTTC. Amino acids: CASSEIGQNYEQYF. The chain couples TRBV6-1 to TRBJ2-7, with D possibly matching TRBD1 (6 bases). This CDR3 contains 14 residues. CDR1 is MNHNS and CDR2 is SASEGT in the germline V gene. Between the trimmed V and J ends, which lost 2 bases and 3 bases, there was a span of 11 bases.

This clonotype has a count of ten or more. The rearrangement joins TRBV10-2 to TRBJ2-3, with unresolved D. Trimming shortened V by 0 bases and J by 4 bases, and 8 bases separated the two germline ends. This CDR3 is built from 14 residues. The germline CDR1 and CDR2 sequences are WSHSY and SAAADI. The CDR3, as DNA: TGCGCCAGCAGTGAGTCGGGCTCGGCAGATACGCAGTATTTT. It specifies CASSESGSADTQYF.

In nucleotides, the CDR3 is TGTGCCAGCAGCCGAACGACACAAGAGACCCAGTACTTC. Amino acids: CASSRTTQETQYF. The V gene is TRBV7-3, the J gene TRBJ2-5; D gene uncertain. The CDR3 has 13 residues. V dropped 5 bases and J dropped 2 bases, with 9 bases sitting between them. Germline V lookup: CDR1 SGHTA, CDR2 FQGTGA.

This clonotype appeared many times. The rearrangement links TRBV19 to TRBJ2-3; TRBD1 matches 10 bases. From germline, CDR1 is LNHDA and CDR2 SQIVND (reference sequence). This CDR3 has 14 amino acids. Trimming removed 4 bases from V and 5 bases from J; junction bases left unmatched: 3. CDR3 amino acids: CASSRDRGRDTQYF. In DNA, the CDR3 is TGTGCCAGTAGTAGAGACAGGGGGCGAGATACGCAGTATTTT.

J is TRBJ2-5 and V is TRBV4-1; 10 bases map to TRBD2. Germline CDR1 MGHRA, CDR2 YSYEKL. The CDR3 length is 17 residues. Trimming took 0 bases from V and 5 from J; bases not matched to a gene: 9. CDR3 residues: CASSQDPASGGRETQYF. The CDR3 DNA follows: TGCGCCAGCAGCCAAGATCCCGCTAGCGGGGGCCGGGAGACCCAGTACTTC.

This clonotype was seen at least ten times. V usage is TRBV20-1 and J usage is TRBJ1-2, with 8 bases matching TRBD1. Germline values: CDR1 DFQATT, CDR2 SNEGSKA (reference sequence). The CDR3 has 13 amino acids. V shed 3 bases, J shed 10 bases, and the junction held 10 bases outside the gene matches. The CDR3 region is CSARASSQGVYTF. The CDR3 DNA is TGCAGTGCTAGGGCTTCCTCACAGGGGGTCTACACCTTC.

This clonotype was recorded many times. Mismatch with germline at one junction end may stem from a read error. J is TRBJ2-7 and V is TRBV13; D possibly uses TRBD1 or TRBD2 (5 bases each). The CDR3 spans 13 residues. The V gene's germline CDR1 is PRHDT and CDR2 FYEKMQ (reference sequence). CDR3 loop: CASRFQGDYEQYF. The CDR3 bases are TGTGCCAGCCGCTTCCAGGGAGACTACGAGCAGTACTTC.

This clonotype was found many times. V usage is TRBV10-3 and J usage is TRBJ2-5, with D tentatively TRBD1 or TRBD2 (6 bases each). Deletions cut 7 bases from V and 4 bases from J, with 13 bases between. Germline V lookup: CDR1 ENHRY, CDR2 SYGVKD. The length of the CDR3 is 13 residues. Here the CDR3 reads CAIKGGPGETQYF. The CDR3 DNA follows: TGTGCCATCAAAGGGGGGCCAGGAGAGACCCAGTACTTC.

As regards this clonotype: Because it lacks the conserved phenylalanine or tryptophan at the end, this CDR3 is likely a read error. The DNA is left out, because the CDR3 cannot be placed on it with certainty; the CDR3 is given as TCRdb lists it. The chain joins TRBV2 to TRBJ2-5. With termini counted, the CDR3 has 14 amino acids. The V gene's germline CDR1 is SNHLY and CDR2 FYNNEI. This CDR3 reads CASSEALYQETQYL.

This clonotype was picked up a small number of times. A junction boundary mismatches the germline segment, possibly from a read error. This chain connects TRBV11-2 to TRBJ1-6; 7 positions match TRBD1. The CDR3 covers 14 residues. Germline CDR1 and CDR2: SGHAT and FQNNGV. CDR3 sequence reads: CASSSGTANAPLHF. CDR3 nucleotides: TGTGCCAGCAGCTCGGGGACAGCTAATGCACCCCTCCACTTT.

This chain joins TRBV20-1 and TRBJ2-1; 11 nucleotides match TRBD2. Germline V lookup: CDR1 DFQATT, CDR2 SNEGSKA (reference sequence). The CDR3 sequence is 15 residues long. Trimming at V came to 5 bases and at J to 9 bases, leaving 12 bases not matched to a gene. CDR3 residues: CSAGRRLAGLSEQFF. The CDR3 nucleotides are TGCAGTGCTGGGAGAAGACTAGCGGGGCTGAGTGAGCAGTTCTTC.

This clonotype was picked up many times. The chain is built from TRBV6-1 and TRBJ1-2; D may be TRBD1 (6 bases). V shed 11 bases and J shed 8 bases, with 21 bases lying between them. Per germline, CDR1 MNHNS and CDR2 SASEGT. The CDR3 runs to 13 residues. CDR3 sequence reads: CAEGSIGGVGYTF. The CDR3 coding sequence is TGTGCCGAAGGGAGTATCGGGGGCGTAGGCTACACCTTC.

This clonotype showed up many times. The chain recombines TRBV18 with TRBJ1-2; D gene ambiguous. The germline CDR1 and CDR2 sequences are KGHSH and LQKENI. The V end was cut by 1 base, the J end by 1 base, with 10 bases between. This CDR3 has 15 amino acids. In nucleotides, the CDR3 is TGTGCCAGCTCACCACGAACGGATCTTAACTATGGCTACACCTTC. This translates into CASSPRTDLNYGYTF.

This clonotype was seen at least ten times. The CDR3 spells CATWDRHLEAFF. CDR3 nucleotides: TGTGCCACCTGGGACAGACACCTTGAAGCTTTCTTT. J is TRBJ1-1 and V is TRBV27; 7 nucleotides match TRBD1. CDR1 MNHEY and CDR2 SMNVEV come from the germline V gene (reference sequence). CDR3 length equals 12 residues. Losses at the gene ends were 10 bases for V and 7 bases for J; bases not matched to a gene: 9.

This clonotype was detected ten times or more. V usage is TRBV29-1 and J usage is TRBJ1-1; no clear D. CDR1 and CDR2 (germline): SQVTM, ANQGSEA. CDR3 length: 13 residues. Between the trimmed V and J ends, which lost 7 bases and 0 bases, there was a span of 12 bases. The DNA for the CDR3 is TGCAGCGGGATGGAGATTCTGAACACTGAAGCTTTCTTT. This encodes CSGMEILNTEAFF.

Only a few counts were recorded for this clonotype. The rearrangement joins TRBV6-6 to TRBJ2-1; 8 bases match TRBD2. V lost 0 bases, J lost 14 bases, and 3 bases stayed unmatched. The CDR3 is made up of 12 amino acids. CDR1 is MNHNY and CDR2 is SVGAGI in the germline V gene (reference sequence). The CDR3 protein is CASSYSGTRKFF. For the CDR3, the DNA is TGTGCCAGCAGTTACTCGGGGACTAGGAAGTTCTTC.

This clonotype was seen at least ten times. The chain combines TRBV20-1 with TRBJ1-2; tentative D call: TRBD1 (5 bases). Germline CDR1 is DFQATT and CDR2 is SNEGSKA (reference sequence). This CDR3 comprises 15 residues. Deletions cut 3 bases from V and 4 bases from J, with 18 bases between. The CDR3 spells CSASEFSRDSYGYTF. In DNA, the CDR3 is TGCAGTGCTAGCGAATTCTCTCGAGACAGCTATGGCTACACCTTC.

The chain combines TRBV10-3 with TRBJ2-1, with 8 positions matching TRBD1. The CDR3 contains 13 residues. V was clipped by 6 bases and J by 10 bases; unmatched bases: 8. CDR1 and CDR2 (germline): ENHRY, SYGVKD. This chain's CDR3 is CAISPTGEEEQFF. In DNA, the CDR3 is TGTGCCATCAGCCCGACAGGGGAGGAAGAGCAGTTCTTC.

This clonotype was counted ten times or more. The chain carries TRBV9 and TRBJ1-6; the D is unclear. CDR3 length: 14 residues. Germline V gives CDR1 SGDLS, CDR2 YYNGEE. Trimming took 3 bases from V and 7 from J, leaving 11 bases between them. The CDR3, as DNA: TGTGCCAGCAGCGCTTATTCGGGGAATTCACCCCTCCACTTT. Protein sequence: CASSAYSGNSPLHF.